This is a list of T cell receptor beta chains from one sample in a study of cytomegalovirus exposure and HLA in healthy donors. Libraries were prepared by immunoSEQ multiplex PCR; TCRdb keeps only in-frame clonotypes and omits some of them. In the table there are roughly 170,000 clones, 75% to 90% of which are singletons. Sequencing was performed on PBMCs. The receptors here all came from a boy under 18 in good health and CMV-seronegative. The CDR3 runs from the conserved cysteine through the conserved F or W. Fields, in order: J gene, D gene, clone size, V gene, CDR3 DNA, CDR3 protein. The D gene is left open where the match is weak. Size is omitted from some rows. Given values are once, few, many or a class for expanded clones.

TRBJ1-2	TRBD1	.	TRBV19	TGTGCCAGTAGTACTCCCGGGACAGGGGGCCATGGCTACACCTTC	CASSTPGTGGHGYTF
TRBJ2-1	TRBD2	.	TRBV15	TGTGCCACCAGCAGATTCACTAGCGTTGGGGCCAATGAGCAGTTCTTC	CATSRFTSVGANEQFF
TRBJ2-1	TRBD2	.	TRBV13	TGTGCCAGCAGCCCAGCGGGGGCCCCCTACAATGAGCAGTTCTTC	CASSPAGAPYNEQFF
TRBJ1-3	.	.	TRBV15	TGTGCCACCAGCAGAGCGGGTCCGGGAAACACCATATATTTT	CATSRAGPGNTIYF
TRBJ2-2	TRBD2	.	TRBV9	TGTGCCAGCAGTGATGGGACTAGCGGGAGTCGCGGCACCGGGGAGCTGTTTTTT	CASSDGTSGSRGTGELFF
TRBJ2-3	TRBD1	once	TRBV11-2	TGTGCCAGCAGCGTTGTCAGGGGGAATGCAGATACGCAGTATTTT	CASSVVRGNADTQYF
TRBJ2-3	TRBD2	.	TRBV5-1	TGCGCCAGCAGCCCTTCCTCTGCTAGCGGGAGAACAGATACGCAGTATTTT	CASSPSSASGRTDTQYF
TRBJ1-1	.	.	TRBV5-1	TGCGCCAGCAGCTGGGGACCAGGGGAATACGCTGAAGCTTTCTTT	CASSWGPGEYAEAFF
TRBJ1-5	.	.	TRBV2	TGTGCCAGCAGTGAAGCGCTTTTTTTCGGGATGGCCCAGCATTTT	CASSEALFFGMAQHF
TRBJ2-7	TRBD1	once	TRBV9	TGTGCCAGCAGCGCCGGGACAGGGCCGTACGAGCAGTACTTC	CASSAGTGPYEQYF
TRBJ2-7	.	many	TRBV10-3	TGTGCCATCAGTGACAGGGGTTACGAGCAGTACTTC	CAISDRGYEQYF
TRBJ2-7	.	.	TRBV14	TGTGCCAGCAGCCAAGTAGACAGTATATACGAGCAGTACTTC	CASSQVDSIYEQYF
TRBJ1-1	.	.	TRBV4-2	TGTGCCAGCAGCCAAGACTGGGTTAGCGACACTGAAGCTTTCTTT	CASSQDWVSDTEAFF
TRBJ2-7	TRBD1	.	TRBV14	TGTGCCAGCAGCCGCAAAAAAAAAGCCCACACCGGGACAGGGGACGAGCAGTACTTC	CASSRKKKAHTGTGDEQYF
TRBJ1-2	.	.	TRBV9	TGTGCCAGCAGCCTGGGGTCAGGAGGGTACTATGGCTACACCTTC	CASSLGSGGYYGYTF